Presented here are 9 T cell receptor beta chains from one specimen sequenced in a study of cytomegalovirus exposure and HLA in healthy donors (dated by TCRdb to 2016 to 2017). The library was prepared using the immunoSEQ multiplex PCR assay. Imported from immuneACCESS, the table was reduced by TCRdb to in-frame sequences with V and J called. These copies leave out some clones; in studies compared against another copy, an unresolved V gene accounts for under half, and the cause of the remainder is not known. This sample has hundreds of thousands of clones in its table, and 70% to 90% of those were observed once. The leading ten clones occupy approximately 0.8% of the sample. Sequencing was done on a sample of PBMCs. The receptors were gathered from a woman aged 18-30 years in good health and CMV-seronegative.

This clone was detected only a few times. The CDR3 nucleotides read TGTGCCAGCAGCTTAGGCGGGACAGGGGTCAATCAGCCCCAGCATTTT. Translated: CASSLGGTGVNQPQHF. V gene TRBV11-2 combines with J gene TRBJ1-5; TRBD1 matches at 10 bases. Germline CDR1 reads SGHAT; CDR2 reads FQNNGV. The CDR3 is 16 amino acids. J lost 3 bases, V lost 1 base, and 3 bases had no gene match.

The chain couples TRBV4-2 to TRBJ2-2; D not resolved. Trimming left V 0 bases short and J 0 bases short, with 5 bases between. This CDR3 spans 15 amino acids. Germline CDR1 LGHNA, CDR2 YNFKEQ. The CDR3 DNA sequence: TGTGCCAGCAGCCAAGAGGAGCCGAACACCGGGGAGCTGTTTTTT. Translating gives CASSQEEPNTGELFF.

This chain connects TRBV14 to TRBJ1-2, with D tentatively TRBD1 (6 bases). The CDR3 extends over 14 amino acids. Trimming removed 2 bases at V and 2 bases at J, with 9 bases between. CDR1 is SGHDN, CDR2 FVKESK, per germline. CDR3 bases: TGTGCCAGCAGCCAAAGACAGGAGAACTATGGCTACACCTTC. Translated: CASSQRQENYGYTF.

The rearrangement uses TRBV5-1 and TRBJ2-3; D is possibly TRBD1 (5 bases). The CDR3 runs to 13 residues. Between the trimmed V and J ends, which lost 0 bases and 4 bases, there was a span of 6 bases. The germline V gene encodes CDR1 SGHRS and CDR2 YFSETQ. CDR3 sequence reads: CASSLAGPDTQYF. CDR3 nucleotide sequence: TGCGCCAGCAGCTTGGCAGGGCCAGATACGCAGTATTTT.

The rearrangement uses TRBV6-6 and TRBJ1-2, with D unresolved. Deletions cut 5 bases from V and 0 bases from J, with 7 bases between. Germline V gene sequence: CDR1 MNHNY, CDR2 SVGAGI (reference sequence). The CDR3 sequence is 13 residues long. CDR3 nucleotide sequence: TGTGCCAGCAGTATACACGCTAACTATGGCTACACCTTC. It specifies CASSIHANYGYTF.

The J gene is TRBJ1-1, the V gene TRBV5-1, with 9 positions matching TRBD1. Germline V gives CDR1 SGHRS, CDR2 YFSETQ. The CDR3 has 15 amino acids. Unmatched junction bases numbered 3, after V lost 2 bases and J lost 1 base. As DNA, the CDR3 is TGCGCCAGCAGCTTCGAGGACAGGGGGAACACTGAAGCTTTCTTT. This translates into CASSFEDRGNTEAFF.

V is TRBV4-1 and J is TRBJ2-5, with 7 positions matching TRBD2. Germline V gene data show CDR1 as MGHRA and CDR2 as YSYEKL. The V segment lost 4 bases and the J segment 1 base; nucleotides outside the gene matches: 3. CDR3 length: 14 residues. The CDR3 DNA sequence: TGCGCCAGCAGCCCCCCGGGAGGCCAAGAGACCCAGTACTTC. This translates into CASSPPGGQETQYF.

The chain couples TRBV5-1 to TRBJ2-5; weak D call: TRBD2 (6 bases). Between the trimmed V and J ends, which lost 4 bases and 9 bases, there was a span of 25 bases. CDR1 is SGHRS, CDR2 YFSETQ, per germline. This CDR3 is 16 amino acids long. CDR3 sequence: CASSRNGGDPLLAQYF. CDR3 nucleotide sequence: TGCGCCAGCAGCCGCAACGGAGGGGATCCTCTACTGGCCCAGTACTTC.

This chain links TRBV25-1 with TRBJ1-2; no firm D call. Trimming pared 4 bases from V and 1 base from J, leaving 16 bases between. Germline V gene sequence: CDR1 MGHDK, CDR2 SYGVNS. The CDR3 sequence is 16 residues long. The CDR3 is CASSASIGGLNYGYTF. The CDR3 DNA reads as TGTGCCAGCAGTGCCTCAATAGGAGGTCTTAACTATGGCTACACCTTC.